The clone carrying this T cell receptor (beta chain) was picked up many times. Time point specified: sample taken at primary tumor resection. Unsorted whole RNA samples from tumor, nontumor lung or frozen PBMC were sequenced. The data belong to a study of spatial heterogeneity in lung cancer. Germline CDR1 reads MDHEN; CDR2 reads SYDVKM. The CDR3 consists of 15 residues. V lost 6 bases, J lost 4 bases, and 9 bases stayed unmatched. MiXCR, applied by TCRdb to the 5' RACE reads, yields one record per CDR3 protein. The repertoire holds some 47,000 distinct CDR3 sequences, with over 5.5% as singletons. This TCR came from a female donor with early-stage non-small cell lung cancer. Sequencing was performed on PBMCs, taken at surgery. The chain combines TRBV28 with TRBJ2-7; TRBD2 aligns across 10 bases. The CDR3 region is CASRAPSGGLYEQYF. In nucleotides, the CDR3 is TGTGCCAGCAGGGCTCCTAGCGGGGGTCTATACGAGCAGTACTTC.